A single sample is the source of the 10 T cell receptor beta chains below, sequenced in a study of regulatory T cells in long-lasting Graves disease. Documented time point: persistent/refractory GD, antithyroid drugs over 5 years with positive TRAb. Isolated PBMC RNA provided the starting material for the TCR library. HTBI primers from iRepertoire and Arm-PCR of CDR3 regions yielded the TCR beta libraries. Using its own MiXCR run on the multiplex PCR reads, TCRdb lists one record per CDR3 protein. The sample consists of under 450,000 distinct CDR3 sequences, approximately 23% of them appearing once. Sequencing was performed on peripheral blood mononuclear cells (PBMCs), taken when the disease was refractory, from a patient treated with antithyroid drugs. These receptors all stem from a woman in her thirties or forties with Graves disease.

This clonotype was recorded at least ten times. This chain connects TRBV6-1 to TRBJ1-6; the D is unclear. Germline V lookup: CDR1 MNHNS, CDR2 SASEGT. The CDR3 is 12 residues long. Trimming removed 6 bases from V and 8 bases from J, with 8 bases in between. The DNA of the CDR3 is TGTGCCAGCAGAGAGTCGGATTCACCCCTCCACTTT. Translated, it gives CASRESDSPLHF.

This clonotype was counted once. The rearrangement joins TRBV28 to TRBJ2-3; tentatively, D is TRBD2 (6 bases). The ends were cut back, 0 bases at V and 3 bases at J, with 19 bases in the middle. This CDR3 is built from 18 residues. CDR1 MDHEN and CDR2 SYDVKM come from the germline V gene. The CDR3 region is CASSLCLLCSGQTDTQYF. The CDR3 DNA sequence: TGTGCCAGCAGTTTATGCCTCCTTTGCAGCGGGCAAACAGATACGCAGTATTTT.

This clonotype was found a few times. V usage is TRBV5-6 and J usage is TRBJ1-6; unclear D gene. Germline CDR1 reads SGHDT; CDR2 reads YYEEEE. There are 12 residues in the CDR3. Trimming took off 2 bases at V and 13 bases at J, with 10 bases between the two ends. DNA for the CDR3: TGTGCCAGCAGCTTTGGAGGGCGGCCCCTCCACTTT. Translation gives CASSFGGRPLHF.

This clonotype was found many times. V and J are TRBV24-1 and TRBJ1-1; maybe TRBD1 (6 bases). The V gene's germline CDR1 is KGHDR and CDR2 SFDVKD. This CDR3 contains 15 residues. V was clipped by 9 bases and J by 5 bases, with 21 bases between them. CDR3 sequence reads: CATAPSGGAGTEAFF. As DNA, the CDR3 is TGTGCCACCGCCCCCTCCGGGGGCGCTGGAACTGAAGCTTTCTTT.

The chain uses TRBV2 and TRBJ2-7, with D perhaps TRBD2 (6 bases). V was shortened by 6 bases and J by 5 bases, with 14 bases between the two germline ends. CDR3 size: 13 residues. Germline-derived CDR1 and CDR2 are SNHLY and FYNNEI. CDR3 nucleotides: TGTGCCAGCAGCCGGGACTCTGTCGACGAGCAGTACTTC. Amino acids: CASSRDSVDEQYF. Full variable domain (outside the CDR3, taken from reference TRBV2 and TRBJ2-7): EPEVTQTPSHQVTQMGQEVILRCVPISNHLYFYWYRQILGQKVEFLVSFYNNEISEKSEIFDDQFSVERPDGSNFTLKIRSTKLEDSAMYFCASSRDSVDEQYFGPGTRLTVT.

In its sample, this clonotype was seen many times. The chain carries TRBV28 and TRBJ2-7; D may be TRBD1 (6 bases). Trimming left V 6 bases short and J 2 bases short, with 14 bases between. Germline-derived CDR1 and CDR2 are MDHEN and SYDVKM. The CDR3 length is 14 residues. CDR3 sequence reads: CASSDRSGPYEQYF. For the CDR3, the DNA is TGTGCCAGCAGCGACAGGAGTGGTCCCTACGAGCAGTACTTC.

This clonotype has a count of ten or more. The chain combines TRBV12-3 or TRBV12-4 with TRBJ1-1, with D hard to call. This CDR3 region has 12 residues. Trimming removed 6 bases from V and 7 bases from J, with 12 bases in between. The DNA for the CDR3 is TGTGCCAGCAGCCCCGGAGGAATTGAAGCTTTCTTT. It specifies CASSPGGIEAFF.

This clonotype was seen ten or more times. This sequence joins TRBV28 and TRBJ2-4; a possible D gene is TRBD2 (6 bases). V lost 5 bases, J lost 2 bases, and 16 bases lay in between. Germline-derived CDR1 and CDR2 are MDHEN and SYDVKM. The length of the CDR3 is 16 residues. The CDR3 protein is CASSVYSGSTKNIQYF. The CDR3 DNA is TGTGCCAGCAGTGTCTATAGCGGAAGTACCAAAAACATTCAGTACTTC.

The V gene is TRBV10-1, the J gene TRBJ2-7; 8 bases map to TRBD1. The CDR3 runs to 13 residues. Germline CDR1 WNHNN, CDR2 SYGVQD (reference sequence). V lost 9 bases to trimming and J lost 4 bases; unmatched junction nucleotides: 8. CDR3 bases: TGCGCCAGGAGCTCTGACAGGGGATACGAGCAGTACTTC. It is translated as CARSSDRGYEQYF.

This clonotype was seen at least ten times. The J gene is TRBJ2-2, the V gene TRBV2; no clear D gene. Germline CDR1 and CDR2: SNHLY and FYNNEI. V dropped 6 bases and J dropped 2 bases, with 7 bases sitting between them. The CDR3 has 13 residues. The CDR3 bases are TGTGCCAGCAGAACTCTTAACACCGGGGAGCTGTTTTTT. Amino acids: CASRTLNTGELFF.